The clone carrying this T cell receptor beta chain was observed a handful of times. In the source study's methods: Reference gene primer amplification yielded estimated nucleated cell counts. The table came from immunoSEQ multiplex PCR; TCRdb's copy has only in-frame clones and leaves some out. V and J calls and clone size are as listed in that table; D and trimming were resolved from the DNA. This table has roughly 79,000 clones, roughly 84% appearing once. V was clipped by 0 bases and J by 0 bases; unmatched bases: 9. CDR3 length equals 19 residues. Looked up from germline, CDR1 is MRHNA and CDR2 is SNTAGT. This specimen belongs to a study of blood T cell repertoires in COVID-19. Whole-study context: The United States, Italy and Spain provided the acute and convalescent COVID-19 samples. From T cells, B-cell-depleted T cells, or PBMCs came the material, which was cDNA or gDNA.

V is TRBV6-4 and J is TRBJ2-3, with TRBD2 matching 10 bases. The sample was peripheral blood. This TCR was recovered from a man over 45 with acute or convalescent COVID-19. The CDR3 loop reads CASSDSSSGRRTSTDTQYF. The CDR3, as DNA: TGTGCCAGCAGTGACTCGAGTAGCGGGAGGAGAACTAGCACAGATACGCAGTATTTT.